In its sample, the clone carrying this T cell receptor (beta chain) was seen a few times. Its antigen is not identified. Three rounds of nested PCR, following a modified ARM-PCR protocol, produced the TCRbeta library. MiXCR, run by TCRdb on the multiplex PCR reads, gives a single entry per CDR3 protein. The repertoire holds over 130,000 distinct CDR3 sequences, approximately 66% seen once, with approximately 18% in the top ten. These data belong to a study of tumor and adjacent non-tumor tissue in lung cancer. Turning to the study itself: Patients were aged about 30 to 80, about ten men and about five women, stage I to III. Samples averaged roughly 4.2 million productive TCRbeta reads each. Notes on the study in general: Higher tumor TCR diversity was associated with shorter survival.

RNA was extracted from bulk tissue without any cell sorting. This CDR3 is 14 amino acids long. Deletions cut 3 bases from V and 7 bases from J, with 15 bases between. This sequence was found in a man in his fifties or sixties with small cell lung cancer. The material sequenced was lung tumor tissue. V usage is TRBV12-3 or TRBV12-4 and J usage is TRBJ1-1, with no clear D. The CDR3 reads CASSFDRVGREAFF. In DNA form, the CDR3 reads TGTGCCAGCAGTTTCGATAGAGTCGGCCGTGAAGCTTTCTTT.